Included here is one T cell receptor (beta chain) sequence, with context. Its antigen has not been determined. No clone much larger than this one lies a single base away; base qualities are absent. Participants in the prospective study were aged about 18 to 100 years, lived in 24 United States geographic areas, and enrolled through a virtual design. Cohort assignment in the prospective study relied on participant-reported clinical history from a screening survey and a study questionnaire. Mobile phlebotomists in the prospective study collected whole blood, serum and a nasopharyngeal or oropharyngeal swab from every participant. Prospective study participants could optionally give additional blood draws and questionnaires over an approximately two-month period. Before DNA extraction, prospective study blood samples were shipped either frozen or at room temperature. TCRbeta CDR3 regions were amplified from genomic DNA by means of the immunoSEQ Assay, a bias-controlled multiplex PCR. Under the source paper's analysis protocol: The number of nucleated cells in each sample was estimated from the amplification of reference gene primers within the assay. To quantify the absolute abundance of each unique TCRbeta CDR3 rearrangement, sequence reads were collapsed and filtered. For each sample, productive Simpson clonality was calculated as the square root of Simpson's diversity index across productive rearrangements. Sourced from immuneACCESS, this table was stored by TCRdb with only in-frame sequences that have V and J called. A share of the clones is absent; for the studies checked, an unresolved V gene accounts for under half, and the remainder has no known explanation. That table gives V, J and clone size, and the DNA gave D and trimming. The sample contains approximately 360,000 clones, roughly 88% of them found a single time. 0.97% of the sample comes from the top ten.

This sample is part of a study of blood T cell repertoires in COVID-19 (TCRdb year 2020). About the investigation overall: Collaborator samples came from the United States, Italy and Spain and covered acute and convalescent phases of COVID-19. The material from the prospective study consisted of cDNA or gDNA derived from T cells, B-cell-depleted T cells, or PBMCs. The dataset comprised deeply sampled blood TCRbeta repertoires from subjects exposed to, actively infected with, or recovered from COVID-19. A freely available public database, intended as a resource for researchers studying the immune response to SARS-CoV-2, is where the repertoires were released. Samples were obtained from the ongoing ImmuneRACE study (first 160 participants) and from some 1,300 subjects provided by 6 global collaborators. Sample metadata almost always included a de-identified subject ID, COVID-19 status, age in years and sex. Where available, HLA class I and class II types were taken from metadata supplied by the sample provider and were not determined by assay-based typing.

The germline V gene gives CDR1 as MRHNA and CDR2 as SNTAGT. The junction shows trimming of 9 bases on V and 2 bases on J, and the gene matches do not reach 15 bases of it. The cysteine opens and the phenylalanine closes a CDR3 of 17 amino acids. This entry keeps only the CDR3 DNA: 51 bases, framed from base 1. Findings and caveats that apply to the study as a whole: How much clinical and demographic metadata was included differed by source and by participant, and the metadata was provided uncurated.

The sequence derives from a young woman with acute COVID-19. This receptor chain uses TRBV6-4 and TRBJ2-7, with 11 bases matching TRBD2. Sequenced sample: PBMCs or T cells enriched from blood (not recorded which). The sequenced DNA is TGTGCCAGGAGCGGGACTAGCGGTCCGTTGGTTGCCTACGAGCAGTACTTC. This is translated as CARSGTSGPLVAYEQYF.